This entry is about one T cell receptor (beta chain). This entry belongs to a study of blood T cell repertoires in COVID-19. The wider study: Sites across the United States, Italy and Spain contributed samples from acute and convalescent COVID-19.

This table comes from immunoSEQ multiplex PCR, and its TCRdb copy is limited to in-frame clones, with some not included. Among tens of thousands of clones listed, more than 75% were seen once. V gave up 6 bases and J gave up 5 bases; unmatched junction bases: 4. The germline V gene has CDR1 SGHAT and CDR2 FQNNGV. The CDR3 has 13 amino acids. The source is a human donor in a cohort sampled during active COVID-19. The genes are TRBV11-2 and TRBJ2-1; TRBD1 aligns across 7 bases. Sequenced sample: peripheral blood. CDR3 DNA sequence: TGTGCCAGCAGTTTGGGACAGAACAATGAGCAGTTCTTC. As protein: CASSLGQNNEQFF.